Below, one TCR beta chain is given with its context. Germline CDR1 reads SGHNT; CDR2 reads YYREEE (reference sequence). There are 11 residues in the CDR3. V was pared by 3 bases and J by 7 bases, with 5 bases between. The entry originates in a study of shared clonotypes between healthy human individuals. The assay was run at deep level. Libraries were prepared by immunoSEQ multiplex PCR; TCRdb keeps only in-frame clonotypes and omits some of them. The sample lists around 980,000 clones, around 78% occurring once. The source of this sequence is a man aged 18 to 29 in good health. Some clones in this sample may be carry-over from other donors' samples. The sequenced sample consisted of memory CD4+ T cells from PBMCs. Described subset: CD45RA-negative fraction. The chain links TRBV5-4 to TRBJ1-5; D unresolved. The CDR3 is CASSSVQPQHF. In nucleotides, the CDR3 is TGTGCCAGCAGCTCGGTCCAGCCCCAGCATTTT.